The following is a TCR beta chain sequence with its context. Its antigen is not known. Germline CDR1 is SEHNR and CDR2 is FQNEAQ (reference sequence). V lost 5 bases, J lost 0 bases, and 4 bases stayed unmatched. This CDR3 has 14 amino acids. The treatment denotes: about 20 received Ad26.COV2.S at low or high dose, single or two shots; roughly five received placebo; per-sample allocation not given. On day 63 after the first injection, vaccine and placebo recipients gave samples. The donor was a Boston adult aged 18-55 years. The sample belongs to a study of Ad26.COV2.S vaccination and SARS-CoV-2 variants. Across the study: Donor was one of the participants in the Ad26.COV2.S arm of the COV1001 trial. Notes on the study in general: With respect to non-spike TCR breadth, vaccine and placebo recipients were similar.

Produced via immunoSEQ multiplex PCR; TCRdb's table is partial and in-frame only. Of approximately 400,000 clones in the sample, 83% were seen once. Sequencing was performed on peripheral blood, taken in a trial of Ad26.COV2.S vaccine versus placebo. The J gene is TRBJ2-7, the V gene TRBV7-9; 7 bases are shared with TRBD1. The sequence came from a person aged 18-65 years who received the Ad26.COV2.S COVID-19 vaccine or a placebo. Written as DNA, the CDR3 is TGTGCCAGCAGCCCGGACAGGAGCTCCTACGAGCAGTACTTC. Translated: CASSPDRSSYEQYF.